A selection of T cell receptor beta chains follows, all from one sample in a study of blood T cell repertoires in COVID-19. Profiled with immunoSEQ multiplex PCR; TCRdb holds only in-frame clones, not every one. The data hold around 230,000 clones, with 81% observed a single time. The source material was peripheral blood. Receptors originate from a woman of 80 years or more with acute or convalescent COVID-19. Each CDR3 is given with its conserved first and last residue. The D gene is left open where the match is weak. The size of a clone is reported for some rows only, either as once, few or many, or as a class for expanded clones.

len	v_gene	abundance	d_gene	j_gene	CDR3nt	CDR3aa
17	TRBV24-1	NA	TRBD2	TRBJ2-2	TGTGCCCCTGACCGGGGGGGGGCCAGGCCTTCGGCCGGGGAGCTGTTTTTT	CAPDRGGARPSAGELFF
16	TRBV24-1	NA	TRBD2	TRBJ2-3	TGTGCCACCAGTGACCAGAGCGGGAGTGCGACAGATACGCAGTATTTT	CATSDQSGSATDTQYF
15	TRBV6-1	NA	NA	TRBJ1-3	TGTGCCAGCAGTGACCAACAGGGATGGGGAAACACCATATATTTT	CASSDQQGWGNTIYF
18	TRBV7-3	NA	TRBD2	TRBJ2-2	TGTGCCAGCAGCCCGCGACTAGCGGGTGCAACCAACACCGGGGAGCTGTTTTTT	CASSPRLAGATNTGELFF
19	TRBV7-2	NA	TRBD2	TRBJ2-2	TGTGCCAGCAGCTTAGATGGACTAGCGGGGGTAGTGAACACCGGGGAGCTGTTTTTT	CASSLDGLAGVVNTGELFF
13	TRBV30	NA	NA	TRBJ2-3	TGTGCCTGGAGTGTAGACAACACAGATACGCAGTATTTT	CAWSVDNTDTQYF
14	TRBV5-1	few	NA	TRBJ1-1	TGCGCCAGCAGCTTACGCCGGGTGAACACTGAAGCTTTCTTT	CASSLRRVNTEAFF
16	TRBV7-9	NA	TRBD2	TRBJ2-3	TGTGCCAGCAGCCATCGGACTAGCGGGGGGGAGAGGGAGCAGTATTTT	CASSHRTSGGEREQYF
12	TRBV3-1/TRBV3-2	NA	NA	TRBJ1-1	TGTGCCAGCAGCCAAGAAGCGCTGGGAGCTTTCTTT	CASSQEALGAFF
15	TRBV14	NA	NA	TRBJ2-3	TGTGCCAGCAGCCGCGGGACTCCGAGCACAGATACGCAGTATTTT	CASSRGTPSTDTQYF
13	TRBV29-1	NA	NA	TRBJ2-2	TGCAGCGCGTCGGGGTCGGACACCGGGGAGCTGTTTTTT	CSASGSDTGELFF
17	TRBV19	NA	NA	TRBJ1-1	TGTGCCAGTAGGGTTATCAGGGGAGCAAATTTGAACACTGAAGCTTTCTTT	CASRVIRGANLNTEAFF
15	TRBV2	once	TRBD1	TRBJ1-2	TGTGCCAGTATAACGGGCGTGGACAGGGGTTTTGGCTACACCTTC	CASITGVDRGFGYTF
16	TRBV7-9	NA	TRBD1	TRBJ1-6	TGTGCCAGCAGCTTAGGAGACAGGGGGTATAATTCACCCCTCCACTTT	CASSLGDRGYNSPLHF
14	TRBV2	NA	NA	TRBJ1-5	TGTGCCAGCAGTGAAGGTGGGGGCGGCCAGCCCCAGCATTTT	CASSEGGGGQPQHF
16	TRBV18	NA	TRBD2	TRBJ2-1	TGTGCCAGCTCCCCGCAGACTAGCGGGAGGGCCAATGAGCAGTTCTTC	CASSPQTSGRANEQFF
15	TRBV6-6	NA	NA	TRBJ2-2	TGTGCCAGCAGTTACGGGGGCCACAACACCGGGGAGCTGTTTTTT	CASSYGGHNTGELFF
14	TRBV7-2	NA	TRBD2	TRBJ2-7	TGTGCCAGCAGCTTAACAGTCGGGGGGTACGAGCAGTACTTC	CASSLTVGGYEQYF
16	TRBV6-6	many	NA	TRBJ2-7	TGTGCCAGCAGTTACTCCGGGGGGCGATGGACCTACGAGCAGTACTTC	CASSYSGGRWTYEQYF
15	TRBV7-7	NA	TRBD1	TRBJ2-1	TGTGCCAGCAGCTTAGGGACAGGCCTCTACAATGAGCAGTTCTTC	CASSLGTGLYNEQFF
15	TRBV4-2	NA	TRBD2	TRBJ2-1	TGTGCCAGCAGCCTCGGACTAGCGGACTACAATGAGCAGTTCTTC	CASSLGLADYNEQFF
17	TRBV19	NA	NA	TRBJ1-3	TGTGCCAGTAGTATCTTCGGCGGAACTAACCGTGGAAACACCATATATTTT	CASSIFGGTNRGNTIYF
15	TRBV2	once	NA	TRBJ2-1	TGTGCCAGCAGTCCTGAGGGGGTGTCCTACAATGAGCAGTTCTTC	CASSPEGVSYNEQFF
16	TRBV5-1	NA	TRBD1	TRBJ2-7	TGCGCCAGCAGCACTACAGGGGGGATGAGCTCCTACGAGCAGTACTTC	CASSTTGGMSSYEQYF
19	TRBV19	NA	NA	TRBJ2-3	TGTGCCAGTAGTATAGCAGGGGGAGGCCAAGGGCAGCCCACAGATACGCAGTATTTT	CASSIAGGGQGQPTDTQYF
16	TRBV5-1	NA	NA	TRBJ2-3	TGCGCCAGCAGCTTTACCGCCATGGCAAGCACAGATACGCAGTATTTT	CASSFTAMASTDTQYF
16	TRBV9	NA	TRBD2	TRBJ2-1	TGTGCCAGCAGCAACCCTCTAGCGGGGGGGCTCAATGAGCAGTTCTTC	CASSNPLAGGLNEQFF
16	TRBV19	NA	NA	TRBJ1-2	TGTGCCAGTAGTATAGAAGCGGGGAGAAAAGGAAATGGCTACACCTTC	CASSIEAGRKGNGYTF
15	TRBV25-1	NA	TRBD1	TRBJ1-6	TGTGCCAGCAGTGGGCTTCAGGGGGCCTATTCACCCCTCCACTTT	CASSGLQGAYSPLHF
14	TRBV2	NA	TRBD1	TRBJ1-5	TGTGCCAGCAGGGGAGACAGGGAGGATCAGCCCCAGCATTTT	CASRGDREDQPQHF
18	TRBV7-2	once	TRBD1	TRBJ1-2	TGTGCCAGCAGCTTTGTTCATAGTTGGCCGACAGGGAGGAATGGCTACACCTTC	CASSFVHSWPTGRNGYTF
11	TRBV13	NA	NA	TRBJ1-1	TGTGCCAGCAGCTCTCAGCGGGAAGCTTTCTTT	CASSSQREAFF
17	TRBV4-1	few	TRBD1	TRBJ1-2	TGCGCCAGCAGCCAGCGGATGAACAGGGGGCAGGACTATGGCTACACCTTC	CASSQRMNRGQDYGYTF
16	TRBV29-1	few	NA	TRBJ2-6	TGCAGCGTTGAAGGCACATCAGGGGCTGGGGCCAACGTCCTGACTTTC	CSVEGTSGAGANVLTF
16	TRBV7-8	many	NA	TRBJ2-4	TGTGCCAGCAGACCCGGTTTTGGGGGCAAACAAAACATTCAGTACTTC	CASRPGFGGKQNIQYF
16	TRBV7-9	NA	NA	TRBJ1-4	TGTGCCAGCAGCCGGGACCTTGGGGGGTGGAAAGAAAAACTGTTTTTT	CASSRDLGGWKEKLFF